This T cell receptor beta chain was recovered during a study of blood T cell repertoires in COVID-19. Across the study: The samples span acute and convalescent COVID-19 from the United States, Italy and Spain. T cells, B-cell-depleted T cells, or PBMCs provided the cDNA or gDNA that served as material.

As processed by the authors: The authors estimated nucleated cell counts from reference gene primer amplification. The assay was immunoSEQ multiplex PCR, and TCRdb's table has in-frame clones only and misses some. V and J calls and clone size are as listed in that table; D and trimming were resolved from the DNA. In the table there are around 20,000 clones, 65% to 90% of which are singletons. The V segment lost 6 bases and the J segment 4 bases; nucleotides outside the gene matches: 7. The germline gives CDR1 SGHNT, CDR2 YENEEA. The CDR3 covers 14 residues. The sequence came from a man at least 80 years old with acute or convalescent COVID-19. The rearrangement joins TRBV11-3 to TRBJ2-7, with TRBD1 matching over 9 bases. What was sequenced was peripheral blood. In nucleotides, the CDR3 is TGTGCCAGCAGTCCCGGGACAGGGCTTTACGAGCAGTACTTC. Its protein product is CASSPGTGLYEQYF. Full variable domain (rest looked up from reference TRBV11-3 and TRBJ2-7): EAGVVQSPRYKIIEKKQPVAFWCNPISGHNTLYWYLQNLGQGPELLIRYENEEAVDDSQLPKDRFSAERLKGVDSTLKIQPAELGDSAVYLCASSPGTGLYEQYFGPGTRLTVT.